Sequencing of this TCR beta chain was carried out in a study of long-term antiretroviral therapy in people with HIV. By sample fraction, this clone is large. There was at least one pre-ART PBMC sample for each donor, plus at least two post-ART PBMC samples. Assay version v3.0 of immunoSEQ was used, and it was run at survey level. Method: immunoSEQ multiplex PCR; TCRdb's copy keeps in-frame clones and lacks some. The table shows under 20,000 clones, with approximately 89% occurring only once. V was trimmed by 2 bases and J by 8 bases, leaving 10 bases between them. Germline loops: CDR1 MDHEN, CDR2 SYDVKM. The CDR3 has 13 amino acids.

The sequence came from a man aged 35 to 55 with HIV. The chain is built from TRBV28 and TRBJ2-1, with a tentative D call TRBD1 (5 bases). The sample was unsorted PBMCs, taken 0.5 years after starting antiretroviral therapy. In DNA, the CDR3 is TGTGCCAGCAGTTTAGGGGCGAAAGATGAGCAGTTCTTC. It encodes CASSLGAKDEQFF.